The clone carrying this TCR beta chain was observed a single time. Its specificity is not known. These data originate in a study of cytomegalovirus exposure and HLA in healthy donors. Study summary: The Caucasian-associated ancestry cluster contained 81% of the 300 to 450 genotyped donors.

Study outcomes and limitations: There were reportedly fewer N-insertions in an Asian-associated ancestry cluster than the approximately 670-donor mean, in a later analysis. Testing in vitro showed a few CMV-associated chains specific for CMV antigens. Later on, a genetic analysis was performed. It linked a missense variant in DCLRE1C with V- and J-gene trimming of TCR beta.

PCR involved 60 Vbeta and 13 Jbeta primers. Produced via immunoSEQ multiplex PCR; TCRdb's table is partial and in-frame only. The data hold 70,000 to 90,000 clones, with around 65% observed a single time. The clonotype originates from a man aged 60 to 69 in good health and CMV-seropositive. Sequenced sample: PBMCs.

As DNA, the CDR3 is TGCAGTGCTATGGGCCTATACGAGCAGTACTTC. Protein sequence: CSAMGLYEQYF. The rearrangement joins TRBV20-1 to TRBJ2-7, with D hard to call. The CDR3 is made up of 11 amino acids. Per germline, CDR1 DFQATT and CDR2 SNEGSKA (reference sequence). Trimming took 4 bases from V and 4 from J, leaving 8 bases between them.